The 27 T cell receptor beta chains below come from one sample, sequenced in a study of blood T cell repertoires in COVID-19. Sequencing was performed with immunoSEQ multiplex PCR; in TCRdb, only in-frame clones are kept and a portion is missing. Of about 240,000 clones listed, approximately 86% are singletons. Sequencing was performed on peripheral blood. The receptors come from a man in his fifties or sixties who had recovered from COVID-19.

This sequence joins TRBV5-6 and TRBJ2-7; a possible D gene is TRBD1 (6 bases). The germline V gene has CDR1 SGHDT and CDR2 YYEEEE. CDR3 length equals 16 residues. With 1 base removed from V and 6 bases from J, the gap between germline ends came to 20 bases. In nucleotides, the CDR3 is TGTGCCAGCAGCTTGCTTCTCTGGGGGCTAGGGGGCGAGCAGTACTTC. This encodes CASSLLLWGLGGEQYF.

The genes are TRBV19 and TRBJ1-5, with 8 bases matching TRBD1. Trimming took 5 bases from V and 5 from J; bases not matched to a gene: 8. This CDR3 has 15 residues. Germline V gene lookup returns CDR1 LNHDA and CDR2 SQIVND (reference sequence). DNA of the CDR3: TGTGCCAGTAGTCCCCGGACAGGGTGGGATCAGCCCCAGCATTTT. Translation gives CASSPRTGWDQPQHF.

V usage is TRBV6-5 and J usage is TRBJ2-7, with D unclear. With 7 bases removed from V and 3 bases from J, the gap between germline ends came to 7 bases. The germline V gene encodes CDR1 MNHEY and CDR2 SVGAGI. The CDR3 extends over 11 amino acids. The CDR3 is CASMRLYEQYF. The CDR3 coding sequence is TGTGCCAGCATGCGGCTCTACGAGCAGTACTTC.

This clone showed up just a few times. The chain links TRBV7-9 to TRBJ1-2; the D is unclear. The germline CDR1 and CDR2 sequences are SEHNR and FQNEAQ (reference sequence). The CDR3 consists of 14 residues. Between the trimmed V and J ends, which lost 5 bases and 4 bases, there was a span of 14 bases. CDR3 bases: TGTGCCAGCAGCCCCAGCCAAGCTAGCTATGGCTACACCTTC. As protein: CASSPSQASYGYTF.

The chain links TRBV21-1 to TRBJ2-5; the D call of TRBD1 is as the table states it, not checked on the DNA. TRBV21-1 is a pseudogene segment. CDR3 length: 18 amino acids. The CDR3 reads CASSKPRRDRRNQETQYF. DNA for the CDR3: TGTGCCAGCAGCAAACCGCGACGGGACAGGCGGAACCAAGAGACCCAGTACTTC.

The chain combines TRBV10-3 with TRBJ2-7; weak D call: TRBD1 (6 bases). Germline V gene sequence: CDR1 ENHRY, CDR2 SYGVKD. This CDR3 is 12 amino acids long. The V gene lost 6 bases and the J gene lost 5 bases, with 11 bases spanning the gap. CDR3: CAISPQGNEQYV. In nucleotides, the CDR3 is TGTGCCATCAGCCCCCAGGGGAACGAGCAGTACGTC.

The CDR3 region has the DNA TGTGCCAGCCAGGCTTTTTACACCGGGGAGCTGTTTTTT. Its protein product is CASQAFYTGELFF. The chain is built from TRBV12-3 or TRBV12-4 and TRBJ2-2; D not certain. The CDR3 spans 13 residues. V dropped 8 bases and J dropped 3 bases, with 10 bases sitting between them.

The DNA for the CDR3 is TGTGCCAGCAGCTTATCAAGCGGGTCGTTTGAGACCCAGTACTTC. Translating it yields CASSLSSGSFETQYF. This rearrangement joins TRBV11-1 to TRBJ2-5; the D gene is possibly TRBD2 (6 bases). Trimming shortened V by 2 bases and J by 5 bases, and 15 bases separated the two germline ends. The CDR3 is 15 residues long. From germline, CDR1 is SGHAT and CDR2 FQDESV (reference sequence).

The CDR3 nucleotides are TGTGCCAGCAGTGAAGCGGGTGCGGCAGGGAGGAATCAGCCCCAGCATTTT. Translating it yields CASSEAGAAGRNQPQHF. The V gene is TRBV2, the J gene TRBJ1-5; the D gene is possibly TRBD1 (5 bases). Germline loops: CDR1 SNHLY, CDR2 FYNNEI. With 0 bases removed from V and 4 bases from J, the gap between germline ends came to 16 bases. This CDR3 is 17 amino acids long. Full variable domain (outside the CDR3, taken from reference TRBV2 and TRBJ1-5): EPEVTQTPSHQVTQMGQEVILRCVPISNHLYFYWYRQILGQKVEFLVSFYNNEISEKSEIFDDQFSVERPDGSNFTLKIRSTKLEDSAMYFCASSEAGAAGRNQPQHFGDGTRLSIL.

CDR3 sequence reads: CATISGTGVYEQYF. The CDR3, as DNA: TGTGCCACAATTAGCGGGACAGGGGTCTACGAGCAGTACTTC. This chain connects TRBV2 to TRBJ2-7; 10 bases are a match to TRBD1. Losses at the gene ends were 10 bases for V and 3 bases for J; bases not matched to a gene: 9. Germline-derived CDR1 and CDR2 are SNHLY and FYNNEI. The CDR3 extends over 14 amino acids.

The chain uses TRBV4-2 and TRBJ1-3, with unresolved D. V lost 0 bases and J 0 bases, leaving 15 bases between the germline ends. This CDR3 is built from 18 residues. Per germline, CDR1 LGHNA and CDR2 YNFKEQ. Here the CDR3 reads CASSQDDPRFDSGNTIYF. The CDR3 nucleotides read TGTGCCAGCAGCCAAGACGACCCGAGGTTTGACTCTGGAAACACCATATATTTT.

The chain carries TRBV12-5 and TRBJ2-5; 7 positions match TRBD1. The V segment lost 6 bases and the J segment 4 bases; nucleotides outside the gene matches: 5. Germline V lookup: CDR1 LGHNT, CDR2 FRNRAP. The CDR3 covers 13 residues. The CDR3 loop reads CASGLPGGETQYF. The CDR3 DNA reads TGTGCTAGTGGCCTACCAGGGGGAGAGACCCAGTACTTC.

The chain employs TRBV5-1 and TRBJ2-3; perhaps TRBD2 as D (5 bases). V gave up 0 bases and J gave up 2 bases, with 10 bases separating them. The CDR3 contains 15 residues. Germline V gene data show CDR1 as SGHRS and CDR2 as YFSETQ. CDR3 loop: CASSLDGRPTDTQYF. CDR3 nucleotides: TGCGCCAGCAGCTTGGATGGGAGACCCACAGATACGCAGTATTTT.

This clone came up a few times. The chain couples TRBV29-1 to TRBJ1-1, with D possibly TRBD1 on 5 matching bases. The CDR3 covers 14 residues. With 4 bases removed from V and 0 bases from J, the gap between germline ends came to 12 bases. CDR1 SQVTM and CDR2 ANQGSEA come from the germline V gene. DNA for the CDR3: TGCAGCGTTGTAGGTGGGGGGATGAACACTGAAGCTTTCTTT. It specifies CSVVGGGMNTEAFF.

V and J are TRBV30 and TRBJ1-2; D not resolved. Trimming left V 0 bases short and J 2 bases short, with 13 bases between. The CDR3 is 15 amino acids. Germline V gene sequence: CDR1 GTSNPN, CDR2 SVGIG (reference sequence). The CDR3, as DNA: TGTGCCTGGAGTGTACAGCAGACCTCAAACTATGGCTACACCTTC. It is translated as CAWSVQQTSNYGYTF.

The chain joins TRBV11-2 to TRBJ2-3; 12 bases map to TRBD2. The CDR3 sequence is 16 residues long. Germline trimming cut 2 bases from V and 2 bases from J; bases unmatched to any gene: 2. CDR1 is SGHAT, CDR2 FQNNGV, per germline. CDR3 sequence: CASSLLAGGYTDTQYF. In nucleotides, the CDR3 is TGTGCCAGCAGCTTACTAGCGGGGGGGTACACAGATACGCAGTATTTT.

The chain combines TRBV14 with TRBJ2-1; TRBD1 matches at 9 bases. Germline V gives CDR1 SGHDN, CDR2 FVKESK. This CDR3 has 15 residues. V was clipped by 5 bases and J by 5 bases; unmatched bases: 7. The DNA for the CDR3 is TGTGCCAGCAGCGGCCCCGGGACAGGGAACAATGAGCAGTTCTTC. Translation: CASSGPGTGNNEQFF.

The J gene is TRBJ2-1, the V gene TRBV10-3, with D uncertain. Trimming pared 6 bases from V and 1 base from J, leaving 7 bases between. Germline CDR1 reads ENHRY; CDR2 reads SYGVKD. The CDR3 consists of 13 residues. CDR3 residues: CAIRSLSYNEQFF. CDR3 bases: TGTGCCATCAGATCCCTTTCCTACAATGAGCAGTTCTTC.

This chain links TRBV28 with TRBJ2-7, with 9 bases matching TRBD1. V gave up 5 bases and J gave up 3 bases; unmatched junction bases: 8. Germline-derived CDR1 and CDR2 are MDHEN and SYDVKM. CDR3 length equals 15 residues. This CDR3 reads CASSQPGQGRYEQYF. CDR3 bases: TGTGCCAGCAGTCAACCGGGACAGGGCCGCTACGAGCAGTACTTC.

The CDR3 coding sequence is TGTGCCAGCAGCTTGATCGAGCGGCGCTCCTACGAGCAGTACGTC. It yields the protein CASSLIERRSYEQYV. The genes are TRBV5-6 and TRBJ2-7; a possible D gene is TRBD2 (5 bases). The CDR3 extends over 15 amino acids. Trimming shortened V by 1 base and J by 0 bases, and 11 bases separated the two germline ends. Germline CDR1 reads SGHDT; CDR2 reads YYEEEE.

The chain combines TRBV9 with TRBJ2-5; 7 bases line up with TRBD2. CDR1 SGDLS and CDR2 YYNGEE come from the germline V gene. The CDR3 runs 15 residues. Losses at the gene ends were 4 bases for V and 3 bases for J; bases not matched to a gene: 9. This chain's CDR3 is CASSQEYGGEETQYF. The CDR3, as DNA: TGTGCCAGCAGCCAAGAGTATGGGGGGGAAGAGACCCAGTACTTC.

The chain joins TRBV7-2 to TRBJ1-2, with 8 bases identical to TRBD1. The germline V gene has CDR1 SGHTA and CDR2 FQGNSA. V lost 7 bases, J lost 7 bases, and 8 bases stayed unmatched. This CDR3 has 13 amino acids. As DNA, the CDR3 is TGTGCCAGCAACCGACAGGGGAGGGCTGGCTACACCTTC. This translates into CASNRQGRAGYTF.

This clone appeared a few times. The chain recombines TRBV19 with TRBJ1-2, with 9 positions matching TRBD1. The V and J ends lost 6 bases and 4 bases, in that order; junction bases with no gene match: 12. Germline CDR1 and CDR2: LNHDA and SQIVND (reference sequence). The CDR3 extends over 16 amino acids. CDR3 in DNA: TGTGCCAGTAGGAACACCGGGACAGGGAAGGTCTATGGCTACACCTTC. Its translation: CASRNTGTGKVYGYTF.

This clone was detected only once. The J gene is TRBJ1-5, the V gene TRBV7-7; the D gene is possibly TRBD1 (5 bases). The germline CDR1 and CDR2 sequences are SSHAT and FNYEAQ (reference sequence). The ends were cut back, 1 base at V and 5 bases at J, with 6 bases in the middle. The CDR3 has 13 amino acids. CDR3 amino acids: CASSLGRDQPQHF. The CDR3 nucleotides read TGTGCCAGCAGCTTAGGCAGGGATCAGCCCCAGCATTTT. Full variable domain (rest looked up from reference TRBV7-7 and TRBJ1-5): GAGVSQSPRYKVTKRGQDVTLRCDPISSHATLYWYQQALGQGPEFLTYFNYEAQPDKSGLPSDRFSAERPEGSISTLTIQRTEQRDSAMYRCASSLGRDQPQHFGDGTRLSIL.

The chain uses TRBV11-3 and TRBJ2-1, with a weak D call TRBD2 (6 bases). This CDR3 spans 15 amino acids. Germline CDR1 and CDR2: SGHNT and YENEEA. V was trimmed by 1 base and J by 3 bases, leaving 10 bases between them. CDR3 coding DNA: TGTGCCAGCAGCTTAGGGGACTCGGACTACAATGAGCAGTTCTTC. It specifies CASSLGDSDYNEQFF.

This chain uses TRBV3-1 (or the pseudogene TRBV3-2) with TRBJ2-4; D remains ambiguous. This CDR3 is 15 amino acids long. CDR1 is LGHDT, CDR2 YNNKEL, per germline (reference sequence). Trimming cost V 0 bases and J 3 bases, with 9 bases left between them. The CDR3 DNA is TGTGCCAGCAGCCAAGATCTGGGCATCAAAAACATTCAGTACTTC. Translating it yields CASSQDLGIKNIQYF.

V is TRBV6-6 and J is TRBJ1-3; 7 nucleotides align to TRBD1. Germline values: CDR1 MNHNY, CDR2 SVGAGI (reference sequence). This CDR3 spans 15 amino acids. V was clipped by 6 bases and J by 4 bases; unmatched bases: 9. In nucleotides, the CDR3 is TGTGCCAGCAGCTTAGGCGGGACAGCCGGAAACACCATATATTTT. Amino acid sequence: CASSLGGTAGNTIYF.